This TCR beta chain was profiled in a study of cytomegalovirus exposure and HLA in healthy donors. The CDR3 sequence is 17 residues long. V lost 1 base and J 2 bases, leaving 16 bases between the germline ends. Use of 60 Vbeta and 13 Jbeta primers characterized the PCR. The table came from immunoSEQ multiplex PCR; TCRdb's copy has only in-frame clones and leaves some out. The data show about 160,000 clones, 84% seen once. The clonotype originates from a man aged 50-59 years in good health and CMV-seropositive. V and J are TRBV23-1 and TRBJ2-3; a possible D gene is TRBD1 (5 bases). TRBV23-1 carries the ORF label, with uncertain function. The sequencing input was PBMCs. The CDR3 DNA follows: TGCGCCAGCAGTCAATTAAGAAGGCAGGACAACACAGATACGCAGTATTTT. Translating it yields CASSQLRRQDNTDTQYF.